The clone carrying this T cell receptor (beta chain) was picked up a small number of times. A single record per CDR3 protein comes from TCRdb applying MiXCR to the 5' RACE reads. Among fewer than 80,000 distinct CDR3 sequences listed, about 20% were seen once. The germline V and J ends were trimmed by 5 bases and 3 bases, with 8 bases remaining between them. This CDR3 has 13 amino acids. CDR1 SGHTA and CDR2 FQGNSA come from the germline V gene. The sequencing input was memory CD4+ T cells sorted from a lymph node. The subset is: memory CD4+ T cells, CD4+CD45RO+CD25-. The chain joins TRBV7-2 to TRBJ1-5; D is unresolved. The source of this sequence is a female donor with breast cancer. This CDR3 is CASSESINQPQHF. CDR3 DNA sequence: TGTGCCAGCAGCGAATCCATCAATCAGCCCCAGCATTTT.